Below are 7 T cell receptor beta chains sequenced from a single sample in a study of T-cell memory formation after mild COVID-19 (dated by TCRdb to the early 2020s). Library creation used 5' RACE. Instrument on record: Illumina NovaSeq 6000. The public reads were reprocessed in TCRdb via fastp at Q25 and MiXCR, keeping in-frame beta chains. Rows are unified per CDR3 protein, each entry keeping the most common DNA and genes. The sample contains 540,000 or so distinct CDR3 sequences, roughly 22% of them found a single time. The top ten hold 12% of the sample. Material: PBMCs or a T cell subset sorted from them (not recorded which). The origin of the receptors is an adult woman who had mild COVID-19 (a few samples of this study predate the infection). The sample titles of this study are shuffled in the database, so cell type and time point are left out; the donor was told from shared clones.

The rearrangement uses TRBV19 and TRBJ2-2, with TRBD2 matching over 14 bases. The germline CDR1 and CDR2 sequences are LNHDA and SQIVND (reference sequence). The CDR3 spans 17 residues. The V and J ends lost 5 bases and 5 bases, in that order; junction bases with no gene match: 7. The CDR3 sequence is CASSPGTSGSWTGELFF. CDR3 bases: TGTGCCAGTAGTCCCGGGACTAGCGGGAGTTGGACCGGGGAGCTGTTTTTT. The full variable domain, with the rest looked up from reference TRBV19 and TRBJ2-2, is DGGITQSPKYLFRKEGQNVTLSCEQNLNHDAMYWYRQDPGQGLRLIYYSQIVNDFQKGDIAEGYSVSREKKESFPLTVTSAQKNPTAFYLCASSPGTSGSWTGELFFGEGSRLTVL.

This clonotype has more than one count but fewer than ten. The CDR3 DNA follows: TGTGCCAGCAGCTTAGGAACCCTAGCGGGAAAGGAGACCCAGTACTTC. As protein: CASSLGTLAGKETQYF. This sequence joins TRBV11-2 and TRBJ2-5; 9 nucleotides line up with TRBD2. This CDR3 has 16 residues. Germline V CDR1 and CDR2: SGHAT, FQNNGV. The V segment lost 1 base and the J segment 5 bases; nucleotides outside the gene matches: 8.

V gene TRBV5-1 combines with J gene TRBJ2-7; 11 bases map to TRBD2. In germline, CDR1 is SGHRS, CDR2 YFSETQ. This CDR3 comprises 14 residues. Trimming at V came to 4 bases and at J to 3 bases, leaving 3 bases not matched to a gene. The CDR3 protein is CASSEGTSGYEQYF. CDR3 bases: TGCGCCAGCAGCGAAGGGACTAGCGGCTACGAGCAGTACTTC.

This clonotype was seen a handful of times. The genes are TRBV15 and TRBJ2-7; possible D gene TRBD2, 6 bases. Germline V gene lookup returns CDR1 LNHNV and CDR2 YYDKDF (reference sequence). CDR3 length: 16 amino acids. Trimming cost V 0 bases and J 4 bases, with 16 bases left between them. The CDR3 nucleotides read TGTGCCACCAGCAGAGATAGACTAGTGCGAATGTACGAGCAGTACTTC. Translation: CATSRDRLVRMYEQYF.

This clonotype was seen ten or more times. This chain uses TRBV5-1 with TRBJ2-1, with D perhaps TRBD1 (5 bases). V was trimmed by 4 bases and J by 7 bases, leaving 12 bases between them. The CDR3 totals 13 residues. Germline CDR1 and CDR2: SGHRS and YFSETQ. The CDR3 DNA sequence: TGCGCCAGCAGCCTAGAAAGGGGAAATGAGCAGTTCTTC. It specifies CASSLERGNEQFF.

This clonotype was seen only a few times. The chain joins TRBV30 to TRBJ1-1; a possible D gene is TRBD1 (5 bases). Germline V gene sequence: CDR1 GTSNPN, CDR2 SVGIG (reference sequence). The CDR3 spans 13 residues. Trimming removed 2 bases from V and 1 base from J, with 8 bases in between. CDR3 region: CAWSTTENTEAFF. The CDR3 bases are TGTGCCTGGAGTACGACAGAGAACACTGAAGCTTTCTTT. Looking up the rest from reference TRBV30 and TRBJ1-1 gives the full variable domain: SQTIHQWPATLVQPVGSPLSLECTVEGTSNPNLYWYRQAAGRGLQLLFYSVGIGQISSEVPQNLSASRPQDRQFILSSKKLLLSDSGFYLCAWSTTENTEAFFGQGTRLTVV.

This chain joins TRBV7-3 and TRBJ1-1; 8 positions match TRBD1. The CDR3 has 14 amino acids. CDR1 SGHTA and CDR2 FQGTGA come from the germline V gene. V lost 2 bases, J lost 11 bases, and 10 bases stayed unmatched. In nucleotides, the CDR3 is TGTGCCAGCAGCTTAGGCCACAGGGGGTTCTATGCTTTCTTT. This codes for CASSLGHRGFYAFF.